One sample yielded the 5 T cell receptor beta chains listed below, sequenced in a study of cytomegalovirus exposure and HLA in healthy donors. PCR amplification relied on 60 Vbeta primers (plus 13 Jbeta primers). This table comes from immunoSEQ multiplex PCR, and its TCRdb copy is limited to in-frame clones, with some not included. The table lists 150,000 or so clones. The material sequenced was PBMCs. The source of these receptors is a woman aged 45-65 years in good health and CMV-seronegative.

The chain carries TRBV30 and TRBJ1-1, with D unclear. The germline gives CDR1 GTSNPN, CDR2 SVGIG (reference sequence). CDR3 length: 13 residues. V lost 1 base to trimming and J lost 1 base, with 7 bases between them. CDR3 sequence: CAWSGPGNTEAFF. As DNA, the CDR3 is TGTGCCTGGAGTGGGCCAGGGAACACTGAAGCTTTCTTT.

The chain carries TRBV18 and TRBJ1-2; no reliable D call. V lost 1 base, J lost 0 bases, and 6 bases lay in between. Germline V CDR1 and CDR2: KGHSH, LQKENI. This CDR3 is built from 14 residues. The CDR3 loop is CASSPLESNYGYTF. DNA of the CDR3: TGTGCCAGCTCACCACTGGAGTCTAACTATGGCTACACCTTC.

The chain carries TRBV15 and TRBJ2-5; 7 nucleotides match TRBD2. The V and J ends lost 0 bases and 1 base, in that order; junction bases with no gene match: 11. Germline-derived CDR1 and CDR2 are LNHNV and YYDKDF (reference sequence). This CDR3 spans 18 amino acids. For the CDR3, the DNA is TGTGCCACCAGCAGAGATGGACTCTTCGAGCGGGGCCAAGAGACCCAGTACTTC. Amino acids: CATSRDGLFERGQETQYF.

This chain connects TRBV6-1 to TRBJ2-7; no clear D gene. CDR3 length equals 12 residues. Between the trimmed V and J ends, which lost 4 bases and 2 bases, there was a span of 6 bases. Germline V gene lookup returns CDR1 MNHNS and CDR2 SASEGT. The chain's CDR3 is CASSALTYEQYF. CDR3 DNA sequence: TGTGCCAGCAGTGCCCTAACCTACGAGCAGTACTTC.

The chain is built from TRBV5-1 and TRBJ1-1, with unresolved D. The CDR3 spans 14 residues. Germline-derived CDR1 and CDR2 are SGHRS and YFSETQ. V lost 8 bases to trimming and J lost 3 bases, with 17 bases between them. This CDR3 is CASTPGLRDTEAFF. DNA for the CDR3: TGCGCCAGTACCCCGGGGTTGAGGGACACTGAAGCTTTCTTT.